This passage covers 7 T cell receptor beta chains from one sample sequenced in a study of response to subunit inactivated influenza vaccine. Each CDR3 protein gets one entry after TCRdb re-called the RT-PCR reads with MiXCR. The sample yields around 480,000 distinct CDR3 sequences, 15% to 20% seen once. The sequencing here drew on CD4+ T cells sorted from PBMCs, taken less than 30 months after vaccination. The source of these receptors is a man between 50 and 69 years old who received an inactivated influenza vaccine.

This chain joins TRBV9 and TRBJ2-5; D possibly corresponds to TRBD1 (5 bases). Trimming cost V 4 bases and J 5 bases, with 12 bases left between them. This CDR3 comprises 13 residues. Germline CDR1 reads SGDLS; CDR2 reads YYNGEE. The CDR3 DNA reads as TGTGCCAGCAGCATACAGGAATTGGAGACCCAGTACTTC. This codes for CASSIQELETQYF.

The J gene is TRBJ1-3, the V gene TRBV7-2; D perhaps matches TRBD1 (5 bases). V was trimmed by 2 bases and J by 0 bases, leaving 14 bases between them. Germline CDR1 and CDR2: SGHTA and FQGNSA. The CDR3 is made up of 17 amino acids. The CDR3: CASSLQGIRSSGNTIYF. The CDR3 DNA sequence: TGTGCCAGCAGCTTACAGGGTATAAGGAGCTCTGGAAACACCATATATTTT.

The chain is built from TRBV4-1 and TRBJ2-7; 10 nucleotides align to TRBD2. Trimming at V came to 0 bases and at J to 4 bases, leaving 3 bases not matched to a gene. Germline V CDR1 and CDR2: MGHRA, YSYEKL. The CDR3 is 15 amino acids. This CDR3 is CASSQDKREGYEQYF. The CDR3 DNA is TGCGCCAGCAGCCAAGACAAGCGGGAGGGGTACGAGCAGTACTTC.

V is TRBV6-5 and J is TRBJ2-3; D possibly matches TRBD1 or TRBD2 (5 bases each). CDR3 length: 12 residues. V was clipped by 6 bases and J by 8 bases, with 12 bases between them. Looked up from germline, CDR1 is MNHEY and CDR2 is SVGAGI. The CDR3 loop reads CASSTRETTQYF. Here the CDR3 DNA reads TGTGCCAGCAGCACCAGGGAGACTACGCAGTATTTT.

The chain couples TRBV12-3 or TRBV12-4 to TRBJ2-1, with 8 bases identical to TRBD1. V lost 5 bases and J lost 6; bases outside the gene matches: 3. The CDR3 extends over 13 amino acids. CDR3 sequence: CASSTGGSNEQFF. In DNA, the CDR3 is TGTGCCAGCAGTACAGGGGGGAGCAATGAGCAGTTCTTC.

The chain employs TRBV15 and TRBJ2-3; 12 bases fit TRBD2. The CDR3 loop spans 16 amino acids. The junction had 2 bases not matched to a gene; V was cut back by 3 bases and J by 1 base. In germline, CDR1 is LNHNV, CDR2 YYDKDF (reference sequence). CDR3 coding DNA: TGTGCCACCAGCAGGCCTAGCGGGAGGGGCACAGATACGCAGTATTTT. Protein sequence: CATSRPSGRGTDTQYF.

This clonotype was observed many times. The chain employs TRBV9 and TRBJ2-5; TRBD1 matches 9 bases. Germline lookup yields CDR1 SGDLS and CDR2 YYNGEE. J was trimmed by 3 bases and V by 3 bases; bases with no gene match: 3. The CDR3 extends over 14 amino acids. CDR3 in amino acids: CASSDRQGEETQYF. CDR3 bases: TGTGCCAGCAGCGACCGACAGGGGGAAGAGACCCAGTACTTC.